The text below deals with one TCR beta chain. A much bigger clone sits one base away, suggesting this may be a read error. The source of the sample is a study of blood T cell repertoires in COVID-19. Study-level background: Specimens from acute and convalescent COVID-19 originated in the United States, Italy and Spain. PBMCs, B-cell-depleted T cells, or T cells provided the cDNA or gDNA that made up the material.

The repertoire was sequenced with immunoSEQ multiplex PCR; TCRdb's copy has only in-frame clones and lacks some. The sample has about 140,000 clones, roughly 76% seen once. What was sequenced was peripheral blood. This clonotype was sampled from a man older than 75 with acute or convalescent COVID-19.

The CDR3 DNA reads TGTGCCAGCAGCTGGACAGGGAACACTGAAGCTTTCTTT. This gives the protein CASSWTGNTEAFF. V and J are TRBV7-3 and TRBJ1-1; 7 nucleotides agree with TRBD1. The CDR3 length is 13 residues. Germline CDR1 SGHTA, CDR2 FQGTGA. V lost 4 bases, J lost 1 base, and 0 bases stayed unmatched.